Presented here are 30 T cell receptor beta chains from one specimen sequenced in a study of cytomegalovirus exposure and HLA in healthy donors. Primers included in the PCR were 60 Vbeta and 13 Jbeta primers. The table came from immunoSEQ multiplex PCR; TCRdb's copy has only in-frame clones and leaves some out. The sample lists tens of thousands of clones, 60% to 70% seen once, with 7.6% in the top ten. The sequenced sample was PBMCs. The receptor set was obtained from a middle-aged man in good health and CMV-seropositive.

CDR3 loop: CASSLFSGQGGFAYEQYF. CDR3 DNA: TGTGCCAGCAGTTTATTTTCAGGGCAGGGTGGATTTGCCTACGAGCAGTACTTC. The chain uses TRBV28 and TRBJ2-7, with TRBD1 as a possible D gene (5 bases). The ends were cut back, 1 base at V and 2 bases at J, with 21 bases in the middle. The CDR3 extends over 18 amino acids. The germline V gene has CDR1 MDHEN and CDR2 SYDVKM.

The chain combines TRBV9 with TRBJ1-5; D possibly corresponds to TRBD1 (6 bases). This CDR3 has 15 amino acids. V dropped 2 bases and J dropped 3 bases, with 12 bases sitting between them. From germline, CDR1 is SGDLS and CDR2 YYNGEE. This CDR3 is CASSVLDSPNQPQHF. In nucleotides, the CDR3 is TGTGCCAGCAGCGTGTTGGACAGCCCCAATCAGCCCCAGCATTTT.

The gene calls are TRBV5-1 and TRBJ2-1; maybe TRBD2 (5 bases). Trimming pared 3 bases from V and 8 bases from J, leaving 12 bases between. Germline lookup yields CDR1 SGHRS and CDR2 YFSETQ. The CDR3 is 13 amino acids. The CDR3 spells CASSWDSDYEQFF. In DNA form, the CDR3 reads TGCGCCAGCAGCTGGGATAGCGATTATGAGCAGTTCTTC.

The chain carries TRBV5-1 and TRBJ1-4; no clear D. Between the trimmed V and J ends, which lost 2 bases and 0 bases, there was a span of 8 bases. The CDR3 contains 15 residues. In germline, CDR1 is SGHRS, CDR2 YFSETQ. Written as DNA, the CDR3 is TGCGCCAGCAGCTTTGGCGGGGCAACTAATGAAAAACTGTTTTTT. This codes for CASSFGGATNEKLFF.

This CDR3 is CASSLGGGPETQYF. The CDR3 bases are TGCGCCAGCAGCTTGGGTGGCGGCCCGGAGACCCAGTACTTC. The chain links TRBV5-1 to TRBJ2-5; D call uncertain. The germline CDR1 and CDR2 sequences are SGHRS and YFSETQ. Trimming took off 0 bases at V and 5 bases at J, with 11 bases between the two ends. CDR3 length: 14 residues.

V usage is TRBV27 and J usage is TRBJ2-7, with D possibly TRBD1 on 5 matching bases. Trimming took off 2 bases at V and 5 bases at J, with 10 bases between the two ends. Germline lookup yields CDR1 MNHEY and CDR2 SMNVEV (reference sequence). The CDR3 sequence is 13 residues long. CDR3 region: CASSLQGNNEQYF. In DNA, the CDR3 is TGTGCCAGCAGTTTACAGGGCAACAACGAGCAGTACTTC.

The chain carries TRBV25-1 and TRBJ2-1, with TRBD2 matching 13 bases. V was pared by 4 bases and J by 4 bases, with 4 bases of the junction left unmatched. Germline CDR1 and CDR2: MGHDK and SYGVNS. This CDR3 has 16 amino acids. This CDR3 is CASSVGTSGMYNEQFF. Written as DNA, the CDR3 is TGTGCCAGCAGTGTCGGGACTAGCGGGATGTACAATGAGCAGTTCTTC. The full variable domain, completed using reference TRBV25-1 and TRBJ2-1, is EADIYQTPRYLVIGTGKKITLECSQTMGHDKMYWYQQDPGMELHLIHYSYGVNSTEKGDLSSESTVSRIRTEHFPLTLESARPSHTSQYLCASSVGTSGMYNEQFFGPGTRLTVL.

This clone was observed once. This chain links TRBV5-1 with TRBJ2-3, with TRBD1 matching over 7 bases. CDR3 length: 13 amino acids. CDR1 and CDR2 from the germline V gene are SGHRS and YFSETQ. V lost 5 bases and J lost 6; bases outside the gene matches: 6. Here the CDR3 reads CASRGQVSDTQYF. As DNA, the CDR3 is TGCGCCAGCAGAGGACAGGTCAGTGATACGCAGTATTTT.

The chain employs TRBV7-9 and TRBJ2-1; TRBD2 might be the D (7 bases). CDR1 SEHNR and CDR2 FQNEAQ come from the germline V gene (reference sequence). This CDR3 comprises 14 residues. V was pared by 3 bases and J by 7 bases, with 13 bases between. In DNA form, the CDR3 reads TGTGCCAGCAGCTTTGAGGGGGGGCGGAATGAGCAGTTCTTC. Translated, it gives CASSFEGGRNEQFF.

This chain uses TRBV4-2 with TRBJ1-2; possible D gene TRBD1, 5 bases. There are 16 residues in the CDR3. V lost 0 bases to trimming and J lost 5 bases, with 16 bases between them. Germline CDR1 reads LGHNA; CDR2 reads YNFKEQ. The CDR3 spells CASSQDWGGEEYGYTF. The CDR3 nucleotides are TGTGCCAGCAGCCAAGACTGGGGGGGAGAAGAATATGGCTACACCTTC.

V is TRBV27 and J is TRBJ1-5; D gene uncertain. Looked up from germline, CDR1 is MNHEY and CDR2 is SMNVEV (reference sequence). This CDR3 has 16 residues. V lost 2 bases and J lost 1, with 12 bases in between. The CDR3 protein is CASSLGSSGSNQPQHF. Written as DNA, the CDR3 is TGTGCCAGCAGTTTAGGGAGTTCTGGGAGCAATCAGCCCCAGCATTTT.

The CDR3: CASSTPGTGVEKLFF. The CDR3 DNA reads TGTGCCAGCAGCACCCCCGGGACAGGGGTTGAAAAACTGTTTTTT. The chain couples TRBV9 to TRBJ1-4, with TRBD1 matching 10 bases. This CDR3 contains 15 residues. CDR1 and CDR2 (germline): SGDLS, YYNGEE. The V segment lost 4 bases and the J segment 7 bases; nucleotides outside the gene matches: 7.

This chain connects TRBV7-3 to TRBJ2-2; 10 nucleotides match TRBD2. CDR3 length: 16 residues. Losses at the gene ends were 5 bases for V and 2 bases for J; bases not matched to a gene: 5. The germline CDR1 and CDR2 sequences are SGHTA and FQGTGA. The CDR3 DNA follows: TGTGCCAGCAGCCCCCGACTAGCGGGCAACACCGGGGAGCTGTTTTTT. Amino acids: CASSPRLAGNTGELFF.

This clone was seen a handful of times. This chain connects TRBV27 to TRBJ1-1, with D perhaps matching TRBD1 (5 bases). Germline assignment: CDR1 MNHEY and CDR2 SMNVEV (reference sequence). Trimming removed 4 bases from V and 10 bases from J, with 16 bases in between. CDR3 length: 13 amino acids. CDR3 DNA: TGTGCCAGCAGTTCGGGTCAGGGCGCCCGAGCTTTCTTT. Translated, it gives CASSSGQGARAFF.

The chain couples TRBV18 to TRBJ1-2; a weak D match, TRBD1 (6 bases). Per the germline V gene, CDR1 is KGHSH and CDR2 is LQKENI. The length of the CDR3 is 14 residues. V was pared by 4 bases and J by 3 bases, with 12 bases between. CDR3 protein: CASSQRQEHYGYTF. The CDR3 DNA is TGTGCCAGCTCACAACGACAGGAACACTATGGCTACACCTTC.

V and J are TRBV29-1 and TRBJ2-2; possibly TRBD1 for D (6 bases). Trimming left V 0 bases short and J 5 bases short, with 7 bases between. This CDR3 region has 13 residues. Germline V gene lookup returns CDR1 SQVTM and CDR2 ANQGSEA. CDR3 nucleotides: TGCAGCGTTGAAGAACAGGGTACCGGGGAGCTGTTTTTT. This translates into CSVEEQGTGELFF.

V usage is TRBV18 and J usage is TRBJ1-1; maybe TRBD1 (6 bases). Trimming pared 2 bases from V and 5 bases from J, leaving 12 bases between. Germline V gene data show CDR1 as KGHSH and CDR2 as LQKENI. The CDR3 runs 14 residues. The CDR3 is CASSPSTGWTEAFF. Written as DNA, the CDR3 is TGTGCCAGCTCACCATCTACAGGGTGGACTGAAGCTTTCTTT.

The chain joins TRBV5-4 to TRBJ2-3; 9 positions match TRBD1. In germline, CDR1 is SGHNT, CDR2 YYREEE (reference sequence). The V and J ends lost 3 bases and 4 bases, in that order; junction bases with no gene match: 3. The CDR3 totals 14 residues. CDR3 region: CASSSQGAADTQYF. For the CDR3, the DNA is TGTGCCAGCAGCTCACAGGGGGCCGCAGATACGCAGTATTTT. The full variable domain, with the rest looked up from reference TRBV5-4 and TRBJ2-3, is ETGVTQSPTHLIKTRGQQVTLRCSSQSGHNTVSWYQQALGQGPQFIFQYYREEENGRGNFPPRFSGLQFPNYSSELNVNALELDDSALYLCASSSQGAADTQYFGPGTRLTVL.

In this sample, this clone turned up once. The chain joins TRBV7-3 to TRBJ2-1; TRBD1 aligns across 11 bases. V shed 0 bases, J shed 10 bases, and the junction held 8 bases outside the gene matches. CDR1 is SGHTA, CDR2 FQGTGA, per germline. This CDR3 spans 16 amino acids. In DNA form, the CDR3 reads TGTGCCAGCAGCTTAACGGGGGACAGGGGGAGATCCGAGCAGTTCTTC. Its translation is CASSLTGDRGRSEQFF.

The sample holds a few counts of this clone. The sample carries other DNA sequences with the same CDR3. The chain links TRBV7-2 to TRBJ2-1; D gene uncertain. This CDR3 is 13 amino acids long. Germline V gene data show CDR1 as SGHTA and CDR2 as FQGNSA. Trimming stripped 1 base from V and 5 bases from J, with 6 bases between. CDR3 bases: TGTGCCAGCAGCTTAGGGGCCAACAATGAGCAGTTCTTC. It specifies CASSLGANNEQFF.

V and J are TRBV4-2 and TRBJ2-5; D gene uncertain. The CDR3 runs to 14 residues. The germline V gene encodes CDR1 LGHNA and CDR2 YNFKEQ. The V gene lost 3 bases and the J gene lost 0 bases, with 8 bases spanning the gap. The CDR3 loop reads CASSHWQNQETQYF. The CDR3 DNA follows: TGTGCCAGCAGCCATTGGCAGAACCAAGAGACCCAGTACTTC.

The chain recombines TRBV2 with TRBJ2-7; D possibly corresponds to TRBD1 (6 bases). CDR1 and CDR2 (germline): SNHLY, FYNNEI. V dropped 4 bases and J dropped 0 bases, with 22 bases sitting between them. The CDR3 extends over 18 amino acids. CDR3 nucleotide sequence: TGTGCCAGCAGTGTACATTACCACAGGGTCACCAGCTCCTACGAGCAGTACTTC. Translating it yields CASSVHYHRVTSSYEQYF.

V gene TRBV7-3 combines with J gene TRBJ1-2, with D uncertain. This CDR3 is built from 13 residues. CDR1 SGHTA and CDR2 FQGTGA come from the germline V gene. The germline V and J ends were trimmed by 5 bases and 3 bases, with 10 bases remaining between them. For the CDR3, the DNA is TGTGCCAGCAGCGGGGAGGGCCACTATGGCTACACCTTC. Translated, it gives CASSGEGHYGYTF.

V and J are TRBV10-2 and TRBJ2-7; TRBD1 agrees at 7 bases. Losses at the gene ends were 6 bases for V and 4 bases for J; bases not matched to a gene: 9. Per germline, CDR1 WSHSY and CDR2 SAAADI. The CDR3 is 14 residues long. CDR3 DNA: TGCGCCAGCAGGGCCTCGACAGGGAGTTACGAGCAGTACTTC. It yields the protein CASRASTGSYEQYF.

This clone was picked up one time. DNA for the CDR3: TGTGCCAGCAGTTTATCCCTGGGACAGGGAGAATATGGCTACACCTTC. Residues: CASSLSLGQGEYGYTF. This sequence joins TRBV28 and TRBJ1-2, with 9 bases identical to TRBD1. The germline V gene has CDR1 MDHEN and CDR2 SYDVKM. The CDR3 loop spans 16 amino acids. V trimming: 1 base; J trimming: 5 bases; junction bases outside the gene matches: 8.

This clone appeared a few times. This chain joins TRBV4-3 and TRBJ1-4, with TRBD1 as a possible D gene (5 bases). Trimming shortened V by 0 bases and J by 8 bases, and 16 bases separated the two germline ends. The CDR3 has 16 residues. Per the germline V gene, CDR1 is LGHNA and CDR2 is YSLEER. The CDR3 loop reads CASSQESGGEGEKLFF. The CDR3 DNA sequence: TGCGCCAGCAGCCAAGAGTCGGGTGGGGAGGGGGAAAAACTGTTTTTT.

The chain combines TRBV5-1 with TRBJ1-1, with 12 positions matching TRBD1. From germline, CDR1 is SGHRS and CDR2 YFSETQ. After removal of 0 bases from V and 5 bases from J, the junction contained 8 bases not matched to a gene. The length of the CDR3 is 17 residues. This CDR3 reads CASSLEGQGAPGTEAFF. CDR3 nucleotide sequence: TGCGCCAGCAGCTTGGAGGGACAGGGGGCACCGGGTACTGAAGCTTTCTTT.

The V call is TRBV5-6, the J call TRBJ2-7, with TRBD1 matching over 8 bases. Unmatched junction bases numbered 14, after V lost 3 bases and J lost 3 bases. The CDR3 consists of 17 residues. Germline CDR1 reads SGHDT; CDR2 reads YYEEEE. The CDR3 sequence: CASSYGQGRVVDYEQYF. The DNA for the CDR3 is TGTGCCAGCAGCTACGGACAGGGCCGGGTGGTAGACTACGAGCAGTACTTC.

This clone appeared a single time. The genes are TRBV9 and TRBJ1-1, with 7 positions matching TRBD1. The V gene end was trimmed by 3 bases and the J gene end by 3 bases; junction bases not matched to a gene: 5. There are 14 residues in the CDR3. The germline gives CDR1 SGDLS, CDR2 YYNGEE. CDR3 DNA sequence: TGTGCCAGCAGCGCAATTACAGGGGACACTGAAGCTTTCTTT. It yields the protein CASSAITGDTEAFF.

The CDR3 is CASSAVLPNSPLHF. The CDR3 nucleotides are TGTGCCAGCAGCGCCGTTCTACCTAATTCACCCCTCCACTTT. This sequence joins TRBV9 and TRBJ1-6; D is uncertain. Germline-derived CDR1 and CDR2 are SGDLS and YYNGEE. The CDR3 has 14 residues. V was clipped by 3 bases and J by 6 bases, with 10 bases between them.